The source of this T cell receptor (beta chain) is a study of cytomegalovirus exposure and HLA in healthy donors. This CDR3 comprises 15 residues. V dropped 0 bases and J dropped 1 base, with 7 bases sitting between them. In germline, CDR1 is SEHNR, CDR2 FQNEAQ (reference sequence). The table came from immunoSEQ multiplex PCR; TCRdb's copy has only in-frame clones and leaves some out. The repertoire holds more than 70,000 clones, with about 94% as singletons. This clone is a singleton in its sample. The rearrangement uses TRBV7-9 and TRBJ1-3, with D hard to call. This TCR was sampled from a young woman in good health and CMV-seronegative. Sequenced sample: PBMCs. The CDR3 coding sequence is TGTGCCAGCAGCTTAGCGCGAGGGTCTGGAAACACCATATATTTT. As protein: CASSLARGSGNTIYF.